What follows is one T cell receptor beta chain and its context. Its antigen is undetermined. The data stem from a study of identifying expanded T cells in peripheral blood. Study results and limitations: Variance in clone template counts between roughly two-week samples significantly increased with total template count across all healthy donors.

No infections or other immune events were documented during collection. V was cut by 8 bases and J by 0 bases, with 14 bases left in between. This CDR3 comprises 15 residues. Germline CDR1 and CDR2: ENHRY and SYGVKD. The data were produced by immunoSEQ multiplex PCR, yet TCRdb's version contains in-frame clones alone and is incomplete. Of approximately 94,000 clones listed, about 90% are singletons. The source material was blood. The origin of this receptor is a person between 18 and 75 years old in good health. The V gene is TRBV10-3, the J gene TRBJ2-1; D gene unclear. As DNA, the CDR3 is TGTGCCATCTCCTCCACGGAGAGCTCCTACAATGAGCAGTTCTTC. Translated: CAISSTESSYNEQFF.